This T cell receptor beta chain was captured by sequencing in a study of blood T cell repertoires in COVID-19 (TCRdb year 2020). A note on the overall study: Samples covering the acute and convalescent phases of COVID-19 were provided by collaborators in the United States, Italy and Spain. Sample metadata almost always included a de-identified subject ID, COVID-19 status, age in years and sex. The repertoires were made available in a free public database intended to serve as a resource for research on the immune response to SARS-CoV-2. Where HLA class I and class II types were available, the types were taken from metadata supplied by the sample provider, not from assay-based typing. Samples came from the ongoing ImmuneRACE study (first 160 participants) plus 1,254 subjects from 6 global collaborators. Subjects who had been exposed to COVID-19, were actively infected with it, or had recovered from it provided the deeply sampled blood TCRbeta repertoires that made up the dataset. The prospective study material was composed of cDNA or gDNA derived from T cells, B-cell-depleted T cells, or PBMCs. What the study reported, not specific to this receptor: How much clinical and demographic metadata was included differed by source and by participant, and the metadata was provided uncurated.

TCRbeta CDR3 regions were amplified from genomic DNA using the immunoSEQ Assay, a bias-controlled multiplex PCR. The original pipeline was this. Within the assay, amplification of reference gene primers was used to estimate how many nucleated cells each sample contained. To quantify the absolute abundance of each unique TCRbeta CDR3 rearrangement, sequence reads were collapsed and filtered. For each sample, productive Simpson clonality was calculated by taking the square root of Simpson's diversity index across productive rearrangements. TCRdb took over this immuneACCESS table, retaining in-frame rearrangements with V and J assigned. Such tables are incomplete; in checked studies, under half of the missing clones stem from an unresolved V gene, and the remainder is unexplained. For V, J and clone size, that table is used; D and trimming come from the DNA. This sample is represented by 50,000 or so clones; approximately 84% of them were singletons. 15% to 20% of the sample comes from the top ten.

Via the germline V gene, CDR1 is SGHTA and CDR2 FQGNSA. The cysteine opens and the phenylalanine closes a CDR3 of 13 amino acids. Of the read, only the CDR3 DNA is kept; its 39 bases are in frame from base 1. The V and J ends are trimmed by 3 bases and 5 bases, leaving 10 bases between them. Each collaborating institution followed its own protocols to collect whole blood in K2EDTA tubes. Collaborator samples were shipped for TCRbeta analysis as frozen whole blood, isolated PBMCs, or DNA extracted from either sample type. Turning to this clone: It has no known antigen specificity. Per-base quality was not reported, and no clone a single base away is much larger than it.

The TCR sequence derives from a human donor with active COVID-19. The donor label of this sample is uncertain. The receptor chain draws on TRBV7-2 and TRBJ2-5, with TRBD1 as a weak D call on 6 bases. The sequenced sample was peripheral blood. The nucleotide sequence reads TGTGCCAGCAGCTTTTTACAGGGCGAGACCCAGTACTTC. The encoded protein is CASSFLQGETQYF. Outside the CDR3, residues come from the reference TRBV7-2 and TRBJ2-5 proteins, so the full variable domain is: GAGVSQSPSNKVTEKGKDVELRCDPISGHTALYWYRQSLGQGLEFLIYFQGNSAPDKSGLPSDRFSAERTGGSVSTLTIQRTQQEDSAVYLCASSFLQGETQYFGPGTRLLVL.